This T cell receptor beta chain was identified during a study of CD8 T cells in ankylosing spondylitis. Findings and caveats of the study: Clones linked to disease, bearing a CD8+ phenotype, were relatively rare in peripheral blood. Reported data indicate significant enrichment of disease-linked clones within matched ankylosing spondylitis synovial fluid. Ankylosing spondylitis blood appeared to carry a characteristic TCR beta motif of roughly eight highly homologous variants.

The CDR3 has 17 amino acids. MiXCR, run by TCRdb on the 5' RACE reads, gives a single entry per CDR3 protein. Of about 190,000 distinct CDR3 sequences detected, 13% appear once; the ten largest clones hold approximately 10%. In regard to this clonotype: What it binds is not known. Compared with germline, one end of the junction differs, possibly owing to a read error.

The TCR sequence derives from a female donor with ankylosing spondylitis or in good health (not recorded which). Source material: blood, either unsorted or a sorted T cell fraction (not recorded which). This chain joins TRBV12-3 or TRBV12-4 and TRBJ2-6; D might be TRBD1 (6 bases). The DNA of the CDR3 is TGTGCCAGCAGTTTCGAGACAGGCAACTCTGGGGTCAACGTCCTGACTTTC. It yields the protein CASSFETGNSGVNVLTF.